These T cell receptor beta chains were read from a single sample in a study of T cell responses to AZD1222 COVID-19 vaccine. Measured with immunoSEQ multiplex PCR; TCRdb has only the in-frame clones, and not every one. The table has 130,000 to 150,000 clones, 90% to 95% seen once. This specimen was peripheral blood, taken after recovery from COVID-19. All receptors come from an adult who had recovered from COVID-19. CDR3s include the opening cysteine and the closing phenylalanine or tryptophan. Fields, in order: J gene, D gene, clone size, V gene, CDR3 protein, CDR3 DNA. A D gene is named only where the DNA matches it firmly. Rows give clone size only sometimes, using once, few, many, or a class for an expanded clone.

j_call: TRBJ2-1; d_call: TRBD1; clone_size: -; v_call: TRBV2; cdr3_aa: CASTGPTGTVNNEQFF; cdr3_nt: TGTGCCAGCACCGGCCCGACCGGGACAGTAAACAATGAGCAGTTCTTC
j_call: TRBJ1-5; d_call: -; clone_size: few; v_call: TRBV6-1; cdr3_aa: CASSEGQANQPQHF; cdr3_nt: TGTGCCAGCAGTGAAGGACAGGCTAATCAGCCCCAGCATTTT
j_call: TRBJ1-5; d_call: TRBD1; clone_size: -; v_call: TRBV28; cdr3_aa: CASSFGSGGIQPQHF; cdr3_nt: TGTGCCAGCAGTTTCGGGTCAGGGGGCATTCAGCCCCAGCATTTT
j_call: TRBJ2-7; d_call: -; clone_size: -; v_call: TRBV6-5; cdr3_aa: CASSRTAYEQYF; cdr3_nt: TGTGCCAGCAGTCGGACAGCCTACGAGCAGTACTTC
j_call: TRBJ2-1; d_call: TRBD2; clone_size: -; v_call: TRBV7-3; cdr3_aa: CASSLAGGGNEQFF; cdr3_nt: TGTGCCAGCAGCCTAGCGGGAGGAGGCAATGAGCAGTTCTTC
j_call: TRBJ2-7; d_call: TRBD2; clone_size: once; v_call: TRBV2; cdr3_aa: CASRPPPGLAGVRSSYEQYF; cdr3_nt: TGTGCCAGCAGACCCCCCCCGGGACTAGCGGGAGTAAGGAGCTCCTACGAGCAGTACTTC
j_call: TRBJ2-7; d_call: -; clone_size: -; v_call: TRBV20-1; cdr3_aa: CSSGLMYEQYF; cdr3_nt: TGCAGCAGCGGGCTAATGTACGAGCAGTACTTC
j_call: TRBJ2-7; d_call: TRBD1; clone_size: -; v_call: TRBV5-1; cdr3_aa: CASSSGTGPYEQYF; cdr3_nt: TGCGCCAGCAGCTCCGGGACAGGGCCCTACGAGCAGTACTTC
j_call: TRBJ2-7; d_call: -; clone_size: once; v_call: TRBV5-4; cdr3_aa: CASSLNRDPLGQYF; cdr3_nt: TGTGCCAGCAGCTTGAACCGGGACCCCCTCGGGCAGTACTTC
j_call: TRBJ1-4; d_call: -; clone_size: -; v_call: TRBV2; cdr3_aa: CASSGIYATNEKLFF; cdr3_nt: TGTGCCAGCAGTGGTATTTACGCAACTAATGAAAAACTGTTTTTT
j_call: TRBJ2-3; d_call: TRBD2; clone_size: -; v_call: TRBV28; cdr3_aa: CASSPRLASTDTQYF; cdr3_nt: TGTGCCAGCAGTCCGAGACTAGCGTCCACAGATACGCAGTATTTT
j_call: TRBJ2-7; d_call: -; clone_size: -; v_call: TRBV27; cdr3_aa: CASSLGYEQYF; cdr3_nt: TGTGCCAGCAGTTTAGGTTACGAGCAGTACTTC
j_call: TRBJ2-4; d_call: -; clone_size: -; v_call: TRBV13; cdr3_aa: CASSPLSERTLAKNIQYF; cdr3_nt: TGTGCCAGCAGCCCCCTATCTGAGCGAACTCTAGCCAAAAACATTCAGTACTTC